Listed here are 16 T cell receptor beta chains from one sample, sequenced in a study of response to subunit inactivated influenza vaccine. TCRdb reprocessed the RT-PCR reads with MiXCR, giving one entry per CDR3 protein. The sample lists just over 300,000 distinct CDR3 sequences, roughly 20% seen once, with under 13% in the top ten. The sequencing here drew on PBMCs from blood, taken about 20 months after vaccination. The receptor set was obtained from a man in his fifties or sixties who received an inactivated influenza vaccine.

The genes are TRBV4-2 and TRBJ1-5; TRBD1 agrees at 7 bases. Germline CDR1 LGHNA, CDR2 YNFKEQ. V was pared by 0 bases and J by 0 bases, with 5 bases of the junction left unmatched. CDR3 size: 17 residues. This chain's CDR3 is CASSQDRGQFSNQPQHF. The CDR3 region has the DNA TGTGCCAGCAGCCAAGATAGGGGGCAGTTTAGCAATCAGCCCCAGCATTTT.

The chain joins TRBV5-5 to TRBJ1-6, with D possibly matching TRBD1 (6 bases). This CDR3 is built from 17 residues. Germline CDR1 and CDR2: SGHKS and YYEKEE (reference sequence). V was shortened by 0 bases and J by 4 bases, with 14 bases between the two germline ends. The CDR3 region has the DNA TGTGCCAGCAGCTTGGCGGCGGGGGCCACTTATAATTCACCCCTCCACTTT. It is translated as CASSLAAGATYNSPLHF.

This clonotype was seen only once. The V gene is TRBV29-1, the J gene TRBJ2-7, with D possibly being TRBD1 (7 bases). Germline CDR1 reads SQVTM; CDR2 reads ANQGSEA. V dropped 3 bases and J dropped 4 bases, with 10 bases sitting between them. The CDR3 extends over 12 amino acids. CDR3 in amino acids: CSVEQGGYEQYF. DNA for the CDR3: TGCAGCGTTGAGCAGGGGGGTTACGAGCAGTACTTC.

This rearrangement joins TRBV7-9 to TRBJ2-7; 10 bases line up with TRBD1. This CDR3 region has 13 residues. Germline-derived CDR1 and CDR2 are SEHNR and FQNEAQ (reference sequence). V gave up 5 bases and J gave up 8 bases; unmatched junction bases: 6. CDR3 loop: CASSPPGQGKQYF. CDR3 bases: TGTGCCAGCAGCCCACCGGGACAGGGGAAGCAGTACTTC.

A note on this clonotype: This may be a read error: a much more frequent sequence differs by one nucleotide. The J gene is TRBJ1-6, the V gene TRBV28; D is possibly TRBD1 (6 bases). The CDR3 loop spans 13 amino acids. Germline V CDR1 and CDR2: MDHEN, SYDVKM. V gave up 7 bases and J gave up 5 bases, with 9 bases separating them. CDR3 nucleotides: TGTGCCAGCAAACAGGGACATAATTCACCCCTCCACTTT. As protein: CASKQGHNSPLHF.

The rearrangement joins TRBV4-3 to TRBJ1-6; D call uncertain. This CDR3 region has 14 residues. V gave up 4 bases and J gave up 10 bases, with 14 bases separating them. Germline V gene lookup returns CDR1 LGHNA and CDR2 YSLEER. CDR3 protein: CASSLGLERSPLHF. CDR3 DNA: TGCGCCAGCAGCCTAGGGCTGGAGCGGTCACCCCTCCACTTT.

This chain joins TRBV6-6 and TRBJ2-5; D not certain. Trimming took off 6 bases at V and 4 bases at J, with 6 bases between the two ends. The germline V gene encodes CDR1 MNHNY and CDR2 SVGAGI (reference sequence). The CDR3 loop spans 11 amino acids. In nucleotides, the CDR3 is TGTGCCAGCAGGTTCCGAGAGACCCAGTACTTC. Residues: CASRFRETQYF.

This clonotype turned up a few times. The rearrangement links TRBV29-1 to TRBJ2-7; unclear D gene. The V gene's germline CDR1 is SQVTM and CDR2 ANQGSEA. The V gene lost 6 bases and the J gene lost 0 bases, with 12 bases spanning the gap. This CDR3 region has 13 residues. This CDR3 is CSVLNGPSYEQYF. As DNA, the CDR3 is TGCAGCGTCCTGAACGGGCCCTCCTACGAGCAGTACTTC.

The V gene is TRBV5-1, the J gene TRBJ2-7; tentatively, D is TRBD1 (6 bases). Germline V gene lookup returns CDR1 SGHRS and CDR2 YFSETQ. The CDR3 contains 15 residues. The ends were cut back, 0 bases at V and 3 bases at J, with 13 bases in the middle. The CDR3 loop reads CASSLATGSGYEQYF. Here the CDR3 DNA reads TGCGCCAGCAGCTTGGCCACAGGGAGCGGCTACGAGCAGTACTTC.

The V and J genes are TRBV11-2 and TRBJ2-1; D ambiguous. The V end was cut by 1 base, the J end by 6 bases, with 7 bases between. The CDR3 covers 13 residues. Germline-derived CDR1 and CDR2 are SGHAT and FQNNGV. This chain's CDR3 is CASSLGHLNEQFF. CDR3 DNA sequence: TGTGCCAGCAGCTTAGGCCACCTCAATGAGCAGTTCTTC.

This clonotype was recorded a few times. This chain's CDR3 is CASSLVLGWRNEQFF. CDR3 nucleotides: TGTGCCAGCAGCTTAGTTTTGGGCTGGAGGAATGAGCAGTTCTTC. This sequence joins TRBV7-2 and TRBJ2-1, with a weak D call TRBD2 (5 bases). The V and J ends lost 1 base and 7 bases respectively, with 14 bases between them. The germline CDR1 and CDR2 sequences are SGHTA and FQGNSA. The CDR3 length is 15 residues.

V gene TRBV2 combines with J gene TRBJ1-5, with TRBD1 identical over 10 bases. Trimming at V came to 6 bases and at J to 3 bases, leaving 14 bases not matched to a gene. In germline, CDR1 is SNHLY, CDR2 FYNNEI. The CDR3 runs to 18 residues. The CDR3 loop is CASSAEGTGASLNQPQHF. CDR3 DNA: TGTGCCAGCAGCGCCGAAGGGACAGGGGCAAGCCTCAATCAGCCCCAGCATTTT.

This clonotype was found a few times. The CDR3 protein is CAISESTGWNQPQHF. The CDR3 bases are TGTGCCATCAGTGAGTCGACAGGGTGGAACCAGCCCCAGCATTTT. The V and J genes are TRBV10-3 and TRBJ1-5, with TRBD1 identical over 7 bases. The germline V gene has CDR1 ENHRY and CDR2 SYGVKD. V was pared by 0 bases and J by 7 bases, with 6 bases of the junction left unmatched. The CDR3 contains 15 residues.

The chain carries TRBV20-1 and TRBJ2-3, with 8 bases aligning to TRBD2. Germline values: CDR1 DFQATT, CDR2 SNEGSKA (reference sequence). V shed 6 bases and J 2 bases; nucleotides not matched to a gene: 10. This CDR3 is 15 amino acids long. This CDR3 is CSAGGLAGITDTQYF. The CDR3 coding sequence is TGCAGTGCAGGGGGGCTAGCGGGTATCACAGATACGCAGTATTTT.

This clonotype was counted a single time. The V call is TRBV6-2 or TRBV6-3, the J call TRBJ2-7, with 16 bases fitting TRBD2. This CDR3 is 17 amino acids long. Trimming at V came to 6 bases and at J to 4 bases, leaving 9 bases not matched to a gene. Germline V gives CDR1 MNHEY, CDR2 SVGEGT. CDR3 protein: CASRDPGLAGGPYEQYF. DNA for the CDR3: TGTGCCAGCAGAGACCCGGGACTAGCGGGGGGGCCGTACGAGCAGTACTTC.

Only a few counts were recorded for this clonotype. The genes are TRBV9 and TRBJ1-6, with D unresolved. Trimming stripped 4 bases from V and 10 bases from J, with 18 bases between. This CDR3 is built from 15 residues. The germline V gene has CDR1 SGDLS and CDR2 YYNGEE. DNA for the CDR3: TGTGCCAGCAGCCCCACCCTCCACGCGGGGTCACCCCTCCACTTT. It is translated as CASSPTLHAGSPLHF.